The rows below give T cell receptor beta chains drawn from one sample of a study of cytomegalovirus exposure and HLA in healthy donors. The method was immunoSEQ multiplex PCR; TCRdb's version includes in-frame clones alone and lacks a portion of them. The sample lists approximately 100,000 clones; approximately 81% were seen once. Sequencing was carried out using PBMCs. These receptors were obtained from a male donor in good health and CMV-seropositive. CDR3s include the opening cysteine and the closing phenylalanine or tryptophan. The D gene is left open where the match is weak.

D,J,V,CDR3
TRBD1,TRBJ2-1,TRBV5-1,CASSPPPTGQGTSYNEQFF
TRBD1,TRBJ2-2,TRBV30,CAWSPVPGQGAGELFF
TRBD1,TRBJ1-2,TRBV7-9,CSSSRGDRGNGYTF
TRBD2,TRBJ2-3,TRBV7-3,CASSHRLAGGQDTQYF
TRBD1,TRBJ1-6,TRBV28,CASSPPGTGGAYNSPLHF
NA,TRBJ2-7,TRBV7-7,CASTPQGSPYEQYF
TRBD1,TRBJ1-4,TRBV6-5,CASSSGTGGSEKLFF
TRBD2,TRBJ2-3,TRBV10-3,CAISERLAGASDTQYF
NA,TRBJ1-1,TRBV15,CATSNRRERGDTEAFF
TRBD2,TRBJ2-1,TRBV5-1,CASSFSGGNNEQFF
NA,TRBJ1-1,TRBV11-2,CASSPGPMSNTEAFF
NA,TRBJ1-5,TRBV7-9,CASSFSGDQPQHF
TRBD1,TRBJ1-1,TRBV27,CASSLSYRGPTEAFF
NA,TRBJ1-1,TRBV5-1,CASSLTVNTEAFF
TRBD1,TRBJ1-2,TRBV30,CAWNQQGADYGYTF
TRBD1,TRBJ2-1,TRBV13,CASSLEPRQGRNEQFF
TRBD2,TRBJ2-3,TRBV27,CASSSILAMGTDTQYF
NA,TRBJ2-7,TRBV5-6,CASSLSSYEQYF
TRBD1,TRBJ2-5,TRBV7-9,CASSNRDRRETQYF
NA,TRBJ1-3,TRBV19,CASSMAGAGNTIYF
TRBD1,TRBJ2-7,TRBV28,CASSLRTGLLSYEQYF
NA,TRBJ2-3,TRBV28,CASSSPLETGTTDTQYF
TRBD2,TRBJ2-1,TRBV4-2,CASSRPSGGAIVGNEQFF
NA,TRBJ2-1,TRBV7-9,CASSLTQGRGNEQFF
NA,TRBJ1-1,TRBV18,CASSPFGGSTEAFF